This T cell receptor beta chain was profiled in a study of shared clonotypes between healthy human individuals. The study's findings and limits: Rarefaction showed that sequencing of sorted subsets was incomplete (despite large depth).

V trimming: 5 bases; J trimming: 2 bases; junction bases outside the gene matches: 7. The CDR3 contains 16 residues. CDR1 PRHDT and CDR2 FYEKMQ come from the germline V gene (reference sequence). Adult donors, all healthy and HIV-negative, had no recent acute infections or vaccinations. Each subset's genomic DNA was split evenly across several immunoSEQ plates. Here immunoSEQ multiplex PCR was the method, and the copy in TCRdb shows in-frame clones only, minus some. The sample carries 550,000 to 800,000 clones, 80% to 95% recorded once. This clone has just one count. Its antigen is undetermined. Specimen: memory CD8+ T cells from PBMCs. This sample's subset: CD45RO+ cells pooled with CCR7-negative TemRA cells. The chain combines TRBV13 with TRBJ2-2; TRBD2 agrees at 8 bases. The TCR originated in a man aged 18 to 30 in good health. Some clones in this sample may be carry-over from other donors' samples. The CDR3 loop reads CASSPPGTSNTGELFF. The CDR3 bases are TGTGCCAGCAGCCCCCCGGGGACTAGTAACACCGGGGAGCTGTTTTTT.